The T cell receptor beta chain described here comes from a study of T-cell memory formation after mild COVID-19. Study-level points and caveats: Mainly in CM and EM were contracting CD4+ clones; CD8+ were in EMRA. Clones contracting over day 15 to 85 were CD4/CD8 balanced, with later expanders leaning CD4+.

V lost 4 bases to trimming and J lost 0 bases, with 19 bases between them. CDR1 SGHVS and CDR2 FQNEAQ come from the germline V gene. The CDR3 is 19 amino acids. Concerning this clonotype: Its specificity is unknown.

MiXCR, run by TCRdb on the 5' RACE reads, gives a single entry per CDR3 protein. There are 300,000 to 400,000 distinct CDR3 sequences in the sample; approximately 14% occur only once, and 20% to 25% lies in the top ten. This sequence joins TRBV7-8 and TRBJ2-6; TRBD1 or TRBD2 may be the D gene (6 bases each). Sequencing was carried out using PBMCs or a T cell subset sorted from them (not recorded which). The receptor was isolated from a man aged 18 to 30 who had mild COVID-19 (a few samples of this study predate the infection). Cell type and time point are not known. The CDR3 region has the DNA TGTGCCAGCAGCTACTCGAGGGGGGACCCATTCTCTGGGGCCAACGTCCTGACTTTC. Amino acids: CASSYSRGDPFSGANVLTF.